This T cell receptor (beta chain) was obtained from a study of shared clonotypes between healthy human individuals. Findings and caveats of the study: Sharing of clonotypes among donors was expected to vary with sequencing depth. Estimated richness was generally greater in naive than memory subsets.

Note on this clone: Its antigen is still unknown.

CD8 memory comprised CD45RO+ plus CCR7-negative CD45RA+ TemRA cells. V dropped 5 bases and J dropped 4; count of bases not matched to a gene: 11. The CDR3 covers 16 residues. Germline V CDR1 and CDR2: MNHEY, SMNVEV (reference sequence). In the original analysis: Junction-only immunoSEQ data arrived without quality scores, meaning filtering differed. Method: immunoSEQ multiplex PCR; TCRdb's copy keeps in-frame clones and lacks some. Clone size and V and J calls were adopted from that table, with D and trimming inferred from the DNA. The table lists around 690,000 clones, about 90% of them singletons. The specimen was memory CD8+ T cells from PBMCs. The subset is: CD45RO+ cells pooled with CCR7-negative TemRA cells. The sequence derives from a man younger than 35 in good health. Some clones in this sample may be carry-over from other donors' samples. V gene TRBV27 combines with J gene TRBJ1-5; 7 bases line up with TRBD1. The CDR3 sequence: CASSLYTGAANQPQHF. As DNA, the CDR3 is TGTGCCAGCAGTCTCTATACAGGGGCAGCTAATCAGCCCCAGCATTTT.